What follows are 5 T cell receptor beta chains derived from one specimen sequenced in a study of T cells in Graves' hyperthyroidism and ophthalmopathy (dated by TCRdb to the late 2010s). Library preparation used multiplex PCR. For sequencing, an Illumina HiSeq 2000 was employed. TCR beta CDR3 regions were amplified from RNA transcripts. The first round of RT-PCR for the TCR CDR3 was performed with the HTBI primer set and the Qiagen OneStep RT-PCR kit. The public reads were reanalyzed by TCRdb: fastp trimming at Q25, MiXCR alignment, in-frame beta chains only. When rows share a CDR3 protein, they turn into one entry using the most common DNA and genes. The sample records a few hundred thousand distinct CDR3 sequences, 25% of which are singletons. The ten largest clones add up to over 70% of the sample. The source material was blood. The source is a man between 45 and 60 years old with Graves' hyperthyroidism.

The chain employs TRBV10-1 and TRBJ2-2; maybe TRBD1 (5 bases). Trimming left V 0 bases short and J 6 bases short, with 11 bases between. CDR1 WNHNN and CDR2 SYGVQD come from the germline V gene (reference sequence). CDR3 length: 15 residues. Written as DNA, the CDR3 is TGCGCCAGCAGTGAGTCAGCCGACAGTGCCGGGGAGCTGTTTTTT. Residues: CASSESADSAGELFF.

This clonotype occurred a few times. The chain is built from TRBV20-1 and TRBJ2-5; D is possibly TRBD1 (6 bases). This CDR3 contains 14 residues. The ends were cut back, 1 base at V and 4 bases at J, with 13 bases in the middle. CDR1 DFQATT and CDR2 SNEGSKA come from the germline V gene (reference sequence). In DNA form, the CDR3 reads TGCAGTGCTAGAGGCTTGGACAGCCGAGAGACCCAGTACTTC. Its protein is CSARGLDSRETQYF.

With respect to this clonotype: Being one base from a much bigger clone, this may be a read error. The V call is TRBV28, the J call TRBJ1-1; D unresolved. This CDR3 has 16 amino acids. The germline V and J ends were trimmed by 2 bases and 0 bases, with 13 bases remaining between them. The V gene's germline CDR1 is MDHEN and CDR2 SYDVKM. In nucleotides, the CDR3 is TGTGCCAGCAGTTTAAACGATCTAATCGTGAACACTGAAGCTTTCTTT. This translates into CASSLNDLIVNTEAFF.

The table lists this clonotype with many counts. The V gene is TRBV3-1, the J gene TRBJ2-1, with a possible D match to TRBD2 (6 bases). V gave up 2 bases and J gave up 7 bases, with 15 bases separating them. Looked up from germline, CDR1 is LGHDT and CDR2 is YNNKEL (reference sequence). The CDR3 is made up of 15 amino acids. The chain's CDR3 is CASSQFAGPGNEQFF. CDR3 coding DNA: TGTGCCAGCAGCCAATTTGCGGGACCAGGGAATGAGCAGTTCTTC.

This clonotype was observed at least ten times. The chain employs TRBV2 and TRBJ2-5, with 9 bases fitting TRBD2. This CDR3 is built from 14 residues. Looked up from germline, CDR1 is SNHLY and CDR2 is FYNNEI. V trimming: 8 bases; J trimming: 3 bases; junction bases outside the gene matches: 7. CDR3: CASGRVAGEETQYF. DNA for the CDR3: TGTGCCAGCGGGAGGGTAGCGGGAGAAGAGACCCAGTACTTC.